This passage covers 22 T cell receptor beta chains from one sample sequenced in a study of response to subunit inactivated influenza vaccine. One entry per CDR3 protein, called by TCRdb with MiXCR from the RT-PCR reads. The table lists just under 550,000 distinct CDR3 sequences, around 25% of them singletons. These data were likewise used in another study, on T cells expressing NK-cell markers. That work contributes: Scientists made TCR beta cDNA using 5'RACE template switching with UMIs.

The sequencing here drew on CD4+ T cells sorted from PBMCs, taken less than 13 days after vaccination. Receptors were obtained from a man aged 50 or older who received an inactivated influenza vaccine.

In DNA, the CDR3 is TGTGCCAGCAGCCCCTTAGGTGGCCCCCTCCACTTT. It encodes CASSPLGGPLHF. J is TRBJ1-6 and V is TRBV7-9; D remains unclear. V lost 5 bases and J 13 bases, leaving 12 bases between the germline ends. The CDR3 runs to 12 residues. Germline values: CDR1 SEHNR, CDR2 FQNEAQ (reference sequence).

A few counts support this clonotype. The chain links TRBV14 to TRBJ2-1; possible D gene TRBD2, 5 bases. Trimming shortened V by 0 bases and J by 7 bases, and 16 bases separated the two germline ends. The CDR3 consists of 16 residues. The germline CDR1 and CDR2 sequences are SGHDN and FVKESK. CDR3 in amino acids: CASSQDFRRRGNEQFF. In DNA, the CDR3 is TGTGCCAGCAGCCAAGATTTTCGTAGGAGAGGGAATGAGCAGTTCTTC.

In this sample, this clonotype turned up a few times. This chain uses TRBV20-1 with TRBJ1-2; the match to TRBD1 covers 7 bases. V was pared by 6 bases and J by 8 bases, with 12 bases of the junction left unmatched. Per the germline V gene, CDR1 is DFQATT and CDR2 is SNEGSKA (reference sequence). The CDR3 has 13 amino acids. CDR3 protein: CSAPYRTGAGYTF. CDR3 sequence (DNA): TGCAGTGCCCCGTATCGGACAGGTGCGGGCTACACCTTC.

The J gene is TRBJ2-7, the V gene TRBV6-1; 9 positions agree with TRBD1. Looked up from germline, CDR1 is MNHNS and CDR2 is SASEGT. J gave up 3 bases and V 6 bases, and 9 bases lay outside the gene matches. The CDR3 extends over 15 amino acids. This CDR3 reads CASRPRQGVFYEQYF. The CDR3 DNA sequence: TGTGCCAGCAGGCCTCGACAGGGGGTATTCTACGAGCAGTACTTC.

This clonotype was recorded a few times. The CDR3 protein is CASSPPYRGLIYEQYF. CDR3 bases: TGTGCCAGCAGTCCCCCCTACAGGGGGTTAATCTACGAGCAGTACTTC. V and J are TRBV28 and TRBJ2-7; TRBD1 agrees at 8 bases. CDR1 and CDR2 from the germline V gene are MDHEN and SYDVKM. This CDR3 is 16 amino acids long. V lost 5 bases to trimming and J lost 3 bases; unmatched junction nucleotides: 12.

This clonotype has a handful of counts. The chain recombines TRBV28 with TRBJ1-5; TRBD1 matches 11 bases. Germline V lookup: CDR1 MDHEN, CDR2 SYDVKM. Trimming cost V 5 bases and J 7 bases; bases outside gene matches: 7. The CDR3 runs 15 residues. This CDR3 reads CASSPGQGAGQPQHF. The DNA of the CDR3 is TGTGCCAGCAGTCCCGGACAGGGGGCGGGACAGCCCCAGCATTTT.

V gene TRBV5-1 combines with J gene TRBJ2-1, with 12 bases that match TRBD2. The V segment lost 5 bases and the J segment 6 bases; nucleotides outside the gene matches: 6. CDR3 length: 15 amino acids. Germline V gene sequence: CDR1 SGHRS, CDR2 YFSETQ. In DNA, the CDR3 is TGCGCCAGCAGACTGACTAGCGGGAGTGTCAATGAGCAGTTCTTC. Amino acids: CASRLTSGSVNEQFF.

This clonotype was found a few times. V usage is TRBV5-6 and J usage is TRBJ1-2; the D gene is possibly TRBD1 (5 bases). V lost 2 bases and J lost 6, with 14 bases in between. Germline-derived CDR1 and CDR2 are SGHDT and YYEEEE. This CDR3 comprises 14 residues. The CDR3: CASSFRGTGDGYTF. The CDR3 region has the DNA TGTGCCAGCAGCTTCCGTGGGACTGGGGATGGCTACACCTTC.

There are a few counts of this clonotype. The chain links TRBV4-3 to TRBJ1-1; D is ambiguous. The germline V gene has CDR1 LGHNA and CDR2 YSLEER. The ends were cut back, 3 bases at V and 0 bases at J, with 5 bases in the middle. The CDR3 spans 13 residues. CDR3 in DNA: TGCGCCAGCAGCCACGGGATGAACACTGAAGCTTTCTTT. Translating it yields CASSHGMNTEAFF.

The chain has TRBV5-1 and TRBJ2-7, with 7 bases that match TRBD2. From germline, CDR1 is SGHRS and CDR2 YFSETQ. CDR3 length: 16 amino acids. V gave up 0 bases and J gave up 4 bases; unmatched junction bases: 10. CDR3 nucleotide sequence: TGCGCCAGCAGCTTGGCCCCCGGGAGGCACTCTTACGAGCAGTACTTC. Residues: CASSLAPGRHSYEQYF.

The V gene is TRBV29-1, the J gene TRBJ2-7; D gene unclear. The CDR3 extends over 11 amino acids. With 4 bases removed from V and 2 bases from J, the gap between germline ends came to 6 bases. Germline V gene lookup returns CDR1 SQVTM and CDR2 ANQGSEA. The CDR3 DNA is TGCAGCGTTGCAGATACCTACGAGCAGTACTTC. It encodes CSVADTYEQYF.

This clonotype occurred a few times. The J gene is TRBJ2-1, the V gene TRBV6-5; 7 bases agree with TRBD2. The trim removed 2 bases at V and 10 bases at J, leaving 2 bases unmatched. Germline CDR1 is MNHEY and CDR2 is SVGAGI. This CDR3 region has 12 residues. The CDR3 region has the DNA TGTGCCAGCAGTTACGGGAGGGCGGAGCAGTTCTTC. This sequence encodes CASSYGRAEQFF.

V gene TRBV28 combines with J gene TRBJ1-1, with TRBD1 matching 11 bases. V lost 4 bases and J lost 8; bases outside the gene matches: 6. Germline V CDR1 and CDR2: MDHEN, SYDVKM. The CDR3 contains 14 residues. The CDR3 loop is CASSSWDRGGEAFF. The CDR3 coding sequence is TGTGCCAGCAGTTCCTGGGACAGGGGGGGAGAAGCTTTCTTT.

CDR3 in DNA: TGTGCCAGCAGCCCCCGACCCAAGGACGAGCAGTACTTC. Translation gives CASSPRPKDEQYF. The chain recombines TRBV7-2 with TRBJ2-7; D remains unclear. The CDR3 contains 13 residues. Germline V gene lookup returns CDR1 SGHTA and CDR2 FQGNSA. Trimming took 5 bases from V and 5 from J, leaving 13 bases between them.

There are many counts of this clonotype. The J gene is TRBJ2-2, the V gene TRBV11-2, with D tentatively TRBD1 or TRBD2 (5 bases each). Per germline, CDR1 SGHAT and CDR2 FQNNGV. The CDR3 loop spans 17 amino acids. V was pared by 4 bases and J by 3 bases, with 18 bases between. CDR3 protein: CASSSPGDRGHTGELFF. The CDR3 nucleotides are TGTGCCAGCAGCTCCCCCGGTGATAGGGGACACACCGGGGAGCTGTTTTTT.

V is TRBV12-3 or TRBV12-4 and J is TRBJ2-2, with TRBD2 identical over 8 bases. Trimming took 5 bases from V and 8 from J; bases not matched to a gene: 10. CDR3 length: 15 residues. CDR3 in amino acids: CASSLSGRRTGELFF. The CDR3 DNA is TGTGCCAGCAGTCTGAGCGGGAGAAGGACTGGGGAGCTGTTTTTT.

The CDR3 region is CASSGQGIQYF. The CDR3, as DNA: TGTGCCAGCAGTGGACAAGGCATTCAGTACTTC. The rearrangement joins TRBV28 to TRBJ2-4; TRBD1 is a possible D gene (5 bases). This CDR3 contains 11 residues. Trimming stripped 5 bases from V and 9 bases from J, with 8 bases between. Per germline, CDR1 MDHEN and CDR2 SYDVKM.

This chain joins TRBV20-1 and TRBJ1-5, with D possibly being TRBD1 (5 bases). This CDR3 is 13 amino acids long. CDR1 is DFQATT and CDR2 is SNEGSKA in the germline V gene (reference sequence). V lost 7 bases to trimming and J lost 6 bases, with 16 bases between them. The CDR3 here is CSVPNTGGQPQHF. CDR3 bases: TGCAGTGTCCCCAACACAGGCGGTCAGCCCCAGCATTTT.

This clonotype was recorded many times. The V and J genes are TRBV5-1 and TRBJ2-1; perhaps TRBD1 as D (6 bases). The V gene lost 3 bases and the J gene lost 7 bases, with 8 bases spanning the gap. The CDR3 extends over 12 amino acids. Germline V gene lookup returns CDR1 SGHRS and CDR2 YFSETQ. The CDR3 spells CASSSGVNEQFF. CDR3 nucleotides: TGCGCCAGCAGCTCAGGGGTGAATGAGCAGTTCTTC. Variable domain in full (rest from reference TRBV5-1 and TRBJ2-1): KAGVTQTPRYLIKTRGQQVTLSCSPISGHRSVSWYQQTPGQGLQFLFEYFSETQRNKGNFPGRFSGRQFSNSRSEMNVSTLELGDSALYLCASSSGVNEQFFGPGTRLTVL.

Only a few counts were recorded for this clonotype. The chain combines TRBV10-3 with TRBJ2-7, with D uncertain. The CDR3 contains 13 residues. Trimming removed 4 bases from V and 3 bases from J, with 10 bases in between. Germline V gives CDR1 ENHRY, CDR2 SYGVKD. The DNA for the CDR3 is TGTGCCATCAGTGCCTTGGTGGACTACGAGCAGTACTTC. This sequence encodes CAISALVDYEQYF.

The chain uses TRBV6-5 and TRBJ1-1; D is ambiguous. Per the germline V gene, CDR1 is MNHEY and CDR2 is SVGAGI. V shed 2 bases and J shed 1 base, with 8 bases lying between them. The CDR3 has 14 residues. This chain's CDR3 is CASSYAPENTEAFF. The CDR3 DNA follows: TGTGCCAGCAGTTACGCGCCAGAGAACACTGAAGCTTTCTTT.

This chain links TRBV6-1 with TRBJ1-5; D remains unclear. V shed 6 bases and J shed 5 bases, with 23 bases lying between them. CDR1 and CDR2 (germline): MNHNS, SASEGT. The CDR3 has 17 amino acids. The CDR3 protein is CASRERRLGHPHQPQHF. DNA of the CDR3: TGTGCCAGCAGGGAACGCCGCTTAGGGCACCCGCATCAGCCCCAGCATTTT.